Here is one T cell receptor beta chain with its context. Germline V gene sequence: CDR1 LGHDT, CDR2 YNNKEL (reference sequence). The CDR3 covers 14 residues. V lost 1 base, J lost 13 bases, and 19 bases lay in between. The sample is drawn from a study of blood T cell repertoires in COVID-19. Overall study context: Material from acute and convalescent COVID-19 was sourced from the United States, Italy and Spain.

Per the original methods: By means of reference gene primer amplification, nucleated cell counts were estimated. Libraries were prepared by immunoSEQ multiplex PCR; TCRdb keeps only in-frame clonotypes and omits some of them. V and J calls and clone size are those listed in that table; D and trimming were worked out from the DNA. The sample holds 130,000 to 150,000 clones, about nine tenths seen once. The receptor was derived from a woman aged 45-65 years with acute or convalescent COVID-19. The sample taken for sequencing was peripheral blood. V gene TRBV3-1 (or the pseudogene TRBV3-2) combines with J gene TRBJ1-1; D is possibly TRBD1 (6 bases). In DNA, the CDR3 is TGTGCCAGCAGCCAAGGGGAACTCCAGGGGAGCGATTTCTTT. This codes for CASSQGELQGSDFF.